This TCR beta chain is drawn from a study of T-cell memory formation after mild COVID-19. Each CDR3 protein gets one entry after TCRdb re-called the 5' RACE reads with MiXCR. The sample includes 110,000 to 150,000 distinct CDR3 sequences, 14% to 15% of them seen just once. Findings and caveats of the study: Clones contracting day 15 to 85 were balanced CD4/CD8; later expanders leaned CD4+. The study found contracting CD4+ clones mainly in CM and EM and contracting CD8+ clones in EMRA.

The CDR3 sequence is 20 residues long. The germline CDR1 and CDR2 sequences are SGHTA and FQGNSA. V gave up 5 bases and J gave up 5 bases; unmatched junction bases: 19. This clonotype was seen a few times. Its antigen remains unknown. This TCR derives from an adult woman who had mild COVID-19 (a few samples of this study predate the infection). Cell type and time point are not known. The J gene is TRBJ2-1, the V gene TRBV7-2, with 12 bases matching TRBD2. The sample comprised PBMCs or a T cell subset sorted from them (not recorded which). For the CDR3, the DNA is TGTGCCAGCAGCCGGCCCCGACTAGCGGGAGATAGTCGAACTCACAATGAGCAGTTCTTC. This translates into CASSRPRLAGDSRTHNEQFF.